Listed below are T cell receptor beta chains from one sample, sequenced in a study of blood T cell repertoires in COVID-19. The repertoire was sequenced with immunoSEQ multiplex PCR; TCRdb's copy has only in-frame clones and lacks some. The table includes 140,000 to 150,000 clones, about 88% detected once. The specimen sequenced was peripheral blood. The receptors were sampled from a human donor with acute or convalescent COVID-19. The donor label of this sample is uncertain. Each CDR3 is given with its conserved first and last residue. Each record gives: CDR3 length, clone size, D gene, J gene, V gene, CDR3 protein, CDR3 DNA. The D gene is left open where the match is weak. Clone size is given for some rows only: seen once, a few or many times, or a class if the clone is expanded.

>13|.|.|TRBJ1-5|TRBV7-3
CASSLDGNQPQHF
TGTGCCAGCAGCCTCGACGGGAATCAGCCCCAGCATTTT
>13|.|.|TRBJ1-2|TRBV12-3/TRBV12-4
CASSLKITGGYTF
TGTGCCAGCAGTTTAAAGATCACGGGAGGCTACACCTTC
>17|few|TRBD1|TRBJ1-5|TRBV19
CASNPGTGYYSNQPQHF
TGTGCCAGCAATCCCGGGACAGGGTACTATAGCAATCAGCCCCAGCATTTT
>14|once|.|TRBJ1-6|TRBV3-1/TRBV3-2
CASSQGDNNSPLHF
TGTGCCAGCAGCCAAGGGGACAACAATTCACCCCTCCACTTT
>17|.|TRBD2|TRBJ2-1|TRBV18
CASSPGGASGSSNEQFF
TGTGCCAGCTCACCCGGGGGAGCTAGCGGGAGTTCGAATGAGCAGTTCTTC
>12|.|.|TRBJ1-6|TRBV12-3/TRBV12-4
CASRIPGLTLHF
TGTGCCAGCAGGATCCCAGGCCTAACCCTCCACTTT
>13|.|.|TRBJ2-7|TRBV10-3
CAIRGGVSYEQYF
TGTGCCATCAGAGGAGGGGTCTCCTACGAGCAGTACTTC
>13|.|TRBD1|TRBJ1-2|TRBV12-3/TRBV12-4
CASRPGQGFGYTF
TGTGCCAGCAGACCCGGACAGGGGTTTGGCTACACCTTC
>16|.|TRBD2|TRBJ2-5|TRBV11-1
CASSLLSSGGAAGLYF
TGTGCCAGCAGCCTCCTGAGTAGCGGGGGGGCCGCGGGTCTGTACTTC
>15|.|.|TRBJ2-1|TRBV7-2
CASSLDRGGYNEQFF
TGTGCCAGCAGCTTAGACAGGGGGGGGTACAATGAGCAGTTCTTC
>16|.|TRBD1|TRBJ2-7|TRBV5-5
CASSTNPGQGAYEQYF
TGTGCCAGCAGCACCAATCCGGGACAGGGGGCCTACGAGCAGTACTTC
>14|once|.|TRBJ2-5|TRBV19
CASSIGSGQETQYF
TGTGCCAGTAGTATAGGGTCAGGCCAAGAGACCCAGTACTTC
>11|.|.|TRBJ1-2|TRBV10-3
CAISEAAGYTF
TGTGCCATCAGTGAGGCGGCCGGCTACACCTTC
>18|.|TRBD2|TRBJ2-2|TRBV10-3
CAISESGLAEPNTGELFF
TGTGCCATCAGTGAGTCAGGGCTAGCGGAGCCGAACACCGGGGAGCTGTTTTTT
>17|.|TRBD1|TRBJ2-2|TRBV7-2
CASSLARAGGNTGELFF
TGTGCCAGCAGCTTAGCGAGGGCAGGGGGAAACACCGGGGAGCTGTTTTTT
>15|.|TRBD2|TRBJ2-1|TRBV9
CASSPGLESHNEQFF
TGTGCCAGCAGCCCGGGACTAGAATCCCACAATGAGCAGTTCTTC
>16|.|TRBD1|TRBJ1-6|TRBV5-4
CASSLASDRPNSPLHF
TGTGCCAGCAGCTTGGCCTCGGACAGGCCGAATTCACCCCTCCACTTT
>13|.|.|TRBJ1-6|TRBV18
CASSPGSDSPLHF
TGTGCCAGCTCACCCGGGTCGGATTCACCCCTCCACTTT
>16|.|.|TRBJ1-5|TRBV30
CAWKLLAGYEYQPQHF
TGTGCCTGGAAACTCCTGGCAGGGTATGAGTATCAGCCCCAGCATTTT
>15|.|.|TRBJ1-4|TRBV5-5
CASSLGDIGYEKLFF
TGTGCCAGCAGCCTCGGGGACATAGGGTATGAAAAACTGTTTTTT
>14|.|.|TRBJ2-5|TRBV5-1
CASTRMGAQETQYF
TGCGCCAGCACCCGGATGGGGGCGCAGGAGACCCAGTACTTC
>13|.|.|TRBJ1-1|TRBV28
CASNPSLGGEAFF
TGTGCCAGCAATCCATCTCTTGGCGGGGAAGCTTTCTTT
>14|.|.|TRBJ2-7|TRBV28
CASSFLRGRNEQYF
TGTGCCAGCAGTTTTCTCCGGGGGAGGAATGAGCAGTACTTC
>13|.|TRBD1|TRBJ1-6|TRBV5-4
CASSLGTDSPLHF
TGTGCCAGCAGCCTTGGGACAGATTCACCCCTCCACTTT
>14|.|TRBD1|TRBJ1-5|TRBV5-4
CASSMDRSNQPQHF
TGTGCCAGCAGCATGGACAGGAGCAATCAGCCCCAGCATTTT
>15|.|.|TRBJ1-2|TRBV10-3
CAISANAGANYGYTF
TGTGCCATCAGTGCCAACGCAGGGGCTAACTATGGCTACACCTTC
>16|few|TRBD1|TRBJ1-1|TRBV11-2
CASSLKQGSMNTEAFF
TGTGCCAGCAGCTTAAAACAGGGGTCCATGAACACTGAAGCTTTCTTT
>15|once|TRBD1|TRBJ2-1|TRBV29-1
CSVEGGDRSYNEQFF
TGCAGCGTTGAAGGAGGGGACAGATCCTACAATGAGCAGTTCTTC
>15|once|TRBD2|TRBJ2-5|TRBV28
CAHTAGLAGVETQYF
TGTGCCCACACAGCCGGCCTAGCGGGGGTAGAGACCCAGTACTTC
>14|.|.|TRBJ2-7|TRBV21-1
CASSKPGQAYEQYF
TGTGCCAGCAGCAAACCGGGACAGGCCTACGAGCAGTACTTC
>15|.|.|TRBJ2-1|TRBV6-5
CASSYGDGSYNEQFF
TGTGCCAGCAGTTACGGAGACGGCTCCTACAATGAGCAGTTCTTC
>13|.|.|TRBJ2-4|TRBV28
CASKAGDKNIQYF
TGTGCCAGCAAGGCAGGGGACAAAAACATTCAGTACTTC
>15|.|.|TRBJ1-2|TRBV19
CASSIGTAKYYGYTF
TGTGCCAGTAGTATAGGGACAGCGAAATACTATGGCTACACCTTC
>14|once|TRBD1|TRBJ2-5|TRBV6-5
CASSYRGTGETQYF
TGTGCCAGCAGTTACCGGGGGACAGGGGAGACCCAGTACTTC
>14|.|TRBD1|TRBJ2-7|TRBV2
CASRTYRGRYEQYF
TGTGCCAGCAGGACCTACAGGGGGCGGTACGAGCAGTACTTC
>13|.|.|TRBJ1-2|TRBV6-2/TRBV6-3
CASSFVQGTGYTF
TGTGCCAGCAGTTTTGTGCAGGGTACTGGCTACACCTTC
>17|.|.|TRBJ1-1|TRBV4-3
CASSQEVGRPSNTEAFF
TGCGCCAGCAGCCAAGAGGTAGGGAGACCCTCGAACACTGAAGCTTTCTTT
>16|.|TRBD2|TRBJ2-3|TRBV5-1
CASSSGLVGPTDTQYF
TGCGCCAGCAGCTCTGGACTAGTGGGGCCCACAGATACGCAGTATTTT
>16|.|.|TRBJ1-3|TRBV19
CASSPARGGSGNTIYF
TGTGCCAGTAGTCCCGCGAGGGGGGGATCTGGAAACACCATATATTTT
>14|.|.|TRBJ1-3|TRBV3-1/TRBV3-2
CASSQWSSGNTIYF
TGTGCCAGCAGCCAATGGAGCTCTGGAAACACCATATATTTT
>15|.|.|TRBJ2-1|TRBV7-2
CASSSGSNSYNEQFF
TGTGCCAGCAGCTCCGGGTCGAACTCCTACAATGAGCAGTTCTTC
>14|.|TRBD1|TRBJ2-5|TRBV7-9
CASSPDRGQETQYF
TGTGCCAGCAGCCCCGACAGGGGGCAAGAGACCCAGTACTTC